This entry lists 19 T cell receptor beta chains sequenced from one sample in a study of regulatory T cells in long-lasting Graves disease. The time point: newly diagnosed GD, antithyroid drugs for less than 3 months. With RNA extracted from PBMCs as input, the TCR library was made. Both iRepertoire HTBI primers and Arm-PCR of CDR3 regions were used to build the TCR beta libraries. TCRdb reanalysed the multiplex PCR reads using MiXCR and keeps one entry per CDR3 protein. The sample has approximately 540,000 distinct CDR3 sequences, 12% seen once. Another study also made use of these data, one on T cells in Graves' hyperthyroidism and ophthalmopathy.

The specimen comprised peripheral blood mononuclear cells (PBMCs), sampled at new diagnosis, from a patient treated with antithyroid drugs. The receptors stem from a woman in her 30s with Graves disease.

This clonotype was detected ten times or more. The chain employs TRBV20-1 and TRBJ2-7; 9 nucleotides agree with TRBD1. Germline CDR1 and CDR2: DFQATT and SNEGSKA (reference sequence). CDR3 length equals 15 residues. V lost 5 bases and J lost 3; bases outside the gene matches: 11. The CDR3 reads CSASKGTGRNYEQYF. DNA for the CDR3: TGCAGTGCTTCGAAGGGGACAGGGAGGAACTACGAGCAGTACTTC.

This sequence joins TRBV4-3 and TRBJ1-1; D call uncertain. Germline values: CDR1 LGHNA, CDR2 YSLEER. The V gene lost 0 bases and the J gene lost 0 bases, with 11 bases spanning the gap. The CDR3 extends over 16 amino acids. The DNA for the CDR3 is TGCGCCAGCAGCCAAGACCTTATACGTTTGAACACTGAAGCTTTCTTT. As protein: CASSQDLIRLNTEAFF.

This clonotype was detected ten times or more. Written as DNA, the CDR3 is TGTGCCAGCTCAGCTAACGGTGGCGCGACGGAATATGGCTACACCTTC. This translates into CASSANGGATEYGYTF. The V and J genes are TRBV18 and TRBJ1-2, with D unresolved. The CDR3 covers 16 residues. Trimming cost V 5 bases and J 5 bases, with 21 bases left between them. Germline CDR1 is KGHSH and CDR2 is LQKENI.

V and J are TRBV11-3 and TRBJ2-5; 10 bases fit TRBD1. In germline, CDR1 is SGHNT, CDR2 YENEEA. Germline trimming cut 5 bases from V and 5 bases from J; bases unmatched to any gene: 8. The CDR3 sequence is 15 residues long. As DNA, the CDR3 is TGTGCCAGCAGCCCGAGGACAGGGGGACGGGAGACCCAGTACTTC. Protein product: CASSPRTGGRETQYF.

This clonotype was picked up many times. CDR3 bases: TGCAGTGCCGGCCAAGAGGGGACCCAGTACTTC. It encodes CSAGQEGTQYF. The chain links TRBV20-1 to TRBJ2-5, with D perhaps matching TRBD2 (5 bases). CDR3 length equals 11 residues. Germline V gene lookup returns CDR1 DFQATT and CDR2 SNEGSKA (reference sequence). V was pared by 6 bases and J by 7 bases, with 12 bases between.

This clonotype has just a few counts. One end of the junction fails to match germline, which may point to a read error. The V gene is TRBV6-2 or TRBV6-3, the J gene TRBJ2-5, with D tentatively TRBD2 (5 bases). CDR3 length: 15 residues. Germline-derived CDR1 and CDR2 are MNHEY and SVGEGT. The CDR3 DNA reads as TGTACCAGCAGTTACCTTCCTGGGAGTTTAGTGACCCAGTACTTC. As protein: CTSSYLPGSLVTQYF.

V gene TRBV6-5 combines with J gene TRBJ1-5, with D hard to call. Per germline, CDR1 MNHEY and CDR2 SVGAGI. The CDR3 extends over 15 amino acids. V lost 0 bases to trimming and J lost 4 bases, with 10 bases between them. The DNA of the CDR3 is TGTGCCAGCAGTTACTCGATACAGCTTAATCAGCCCCAGCATTTT. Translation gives CASSYSIQLNQPQHF.

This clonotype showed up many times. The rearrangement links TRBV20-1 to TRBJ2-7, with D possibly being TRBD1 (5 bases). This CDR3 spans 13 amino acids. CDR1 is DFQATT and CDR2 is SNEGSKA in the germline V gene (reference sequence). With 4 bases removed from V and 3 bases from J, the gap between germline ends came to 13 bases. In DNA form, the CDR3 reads TGCAGTGCTACTGAGTATCAGGGCTACGAGCAGTACTTC. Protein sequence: CSATEYQGYEQYF.

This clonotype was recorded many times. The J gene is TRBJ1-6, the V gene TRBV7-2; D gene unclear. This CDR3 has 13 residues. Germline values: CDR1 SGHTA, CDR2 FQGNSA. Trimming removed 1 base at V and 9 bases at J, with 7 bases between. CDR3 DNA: TGTGCCAGCAGCTTAGGCGTTAGTTCACCCCTCCACTTT. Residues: CASSLGVSSPLHF.

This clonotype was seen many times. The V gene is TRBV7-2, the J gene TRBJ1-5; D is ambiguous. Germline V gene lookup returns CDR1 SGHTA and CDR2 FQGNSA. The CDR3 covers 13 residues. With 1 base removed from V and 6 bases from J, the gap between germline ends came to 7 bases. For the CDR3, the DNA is TGTGCCAGCAGCTTAGTTGGTGTTCAGCCCCAGCATTTT. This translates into CASSLVGVQPQHF. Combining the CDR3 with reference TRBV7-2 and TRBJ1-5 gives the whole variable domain GAGVSQSPSNKVTEKGKDVELRCDPISGHTALYWYRQSLGQGLEFLIYFQGNSAPDKSGLPSDRFSAERTGGSVSTLTIQRTQQEDSAVYLCASSLVGVQPQHFGDGTRLSIL.

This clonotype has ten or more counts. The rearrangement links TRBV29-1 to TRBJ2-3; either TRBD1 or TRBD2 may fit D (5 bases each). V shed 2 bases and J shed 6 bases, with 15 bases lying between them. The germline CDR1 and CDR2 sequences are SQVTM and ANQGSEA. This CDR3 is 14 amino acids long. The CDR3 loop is CSVEYPQGADTQYF. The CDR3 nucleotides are TGCAGCGTTGAATATCCCCAGGGAGCCGATACGCAGTATTTT.

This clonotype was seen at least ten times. CDR3 nucleotides: TGCAGTGCTACAGGAGCTTCCCCCCTATCCGCTGAAGCTTTCTTT. Translating gives CSATGASPLSAEAFF. The rearrangement uses TRBV20-1 and TRBJ1-1; D is uncertain. Per germline, CDR1 DFQATT and CDR2 SNEGSKA (reference sequence). V shed 4 bases and J shed 6 bases, with 21 bases lying between them. This CDR3 region has 15 residues.

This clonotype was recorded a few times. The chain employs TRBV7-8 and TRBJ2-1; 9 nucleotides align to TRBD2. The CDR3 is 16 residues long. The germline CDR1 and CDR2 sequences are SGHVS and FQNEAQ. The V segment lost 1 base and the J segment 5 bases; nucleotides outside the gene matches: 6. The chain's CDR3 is CASSLVPSGTHNEQFF. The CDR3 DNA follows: TGTGCCAGCAGCTTAGTGCCTAGCGGGACCCACAATGAGCAGTTCTTC.

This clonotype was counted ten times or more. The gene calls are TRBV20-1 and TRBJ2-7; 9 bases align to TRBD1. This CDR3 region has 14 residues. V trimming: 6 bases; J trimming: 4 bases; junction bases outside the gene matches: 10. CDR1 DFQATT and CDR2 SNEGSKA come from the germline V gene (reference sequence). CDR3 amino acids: CSAQKGTGKYEQYF. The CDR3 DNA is TGCAGTGCACAAAAGGGGACAGGGAAATACGAGCAGTACTTC.

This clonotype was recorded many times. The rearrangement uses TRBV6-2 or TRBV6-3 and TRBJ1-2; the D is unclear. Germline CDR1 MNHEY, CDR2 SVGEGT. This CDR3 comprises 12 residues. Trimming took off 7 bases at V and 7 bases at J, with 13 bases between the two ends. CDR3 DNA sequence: TGTGCCAGCACCAACGCGGGGAGTGGCTACACCTTC. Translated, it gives CASTNAGSGYTF.

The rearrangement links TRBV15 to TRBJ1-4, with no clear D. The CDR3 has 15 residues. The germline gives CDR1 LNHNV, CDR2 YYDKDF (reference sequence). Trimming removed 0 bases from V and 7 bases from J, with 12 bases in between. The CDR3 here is CATSREARGSEKLFF. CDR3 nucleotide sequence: TGTGCCACCAGCAGAGAAGCTAGAGGGAGTGAAAAACTGTTTTTT.

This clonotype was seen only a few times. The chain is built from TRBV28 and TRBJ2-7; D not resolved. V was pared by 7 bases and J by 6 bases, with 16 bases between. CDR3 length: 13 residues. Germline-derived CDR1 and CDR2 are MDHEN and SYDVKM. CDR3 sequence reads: CASIQTPRGEQYF. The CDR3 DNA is TGTGCCAGCATCCAAACCCCCCGAGGCGAGCAGTACTTC.

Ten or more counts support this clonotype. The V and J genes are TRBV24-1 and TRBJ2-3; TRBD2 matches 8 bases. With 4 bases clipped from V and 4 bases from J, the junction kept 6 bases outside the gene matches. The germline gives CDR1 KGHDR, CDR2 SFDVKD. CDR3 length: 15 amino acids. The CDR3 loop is CATSDTSGSADTQYF. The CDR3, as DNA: TGTGCCACCAGTGACACTAGCGGTTCGGCAGATACGCAGTATTTT.

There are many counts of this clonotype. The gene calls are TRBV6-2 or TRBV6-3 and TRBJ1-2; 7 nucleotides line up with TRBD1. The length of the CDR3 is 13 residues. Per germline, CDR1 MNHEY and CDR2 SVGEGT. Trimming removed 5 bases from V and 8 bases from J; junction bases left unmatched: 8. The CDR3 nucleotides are TGTGCCAGCAGTCAGACAGGGAGGCGCGGCTACACCTTC. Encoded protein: CASSQTGRRGYTF.